This entry lists 32 T cell receptor beta chains sequenced from one sample in a study of cytomegalovirus exposure and HLA in healthy donors. The study ran its PCR with 60 Vbeta and 13 Jbeta primers. Only in-frame clones appear in the TCRdb table, and some are missing; sequencing was by immunoSEQ multiplex PCR. Of tens of thousands of clones listed, roughly two thirds are singletons. Sequencing used PBMCs. These receptors were collected from a man aged 50-59 years in good health and CMV-seronegative.

The J gene is TRBJ1-4, the V gene TRBV6-1; 9 nucleotides agree with TRBD1. The germline CDR1 and CDR2 sequences are MNHNS and SASEGT. The CDR3 length is 14 residues. Trimming removed 7 bases from V and 8 bases from J; junction bases left unmatched: 8. This CDR3 reads CASTGQGFGEKLFF. Written as DNA, the CDR3 is TGTGCCAGCACTGGACAGGGGTTTGGGGAAAAACTGTTTTTT.

This rearrangement joins TRBV6-5 to TRBJ2-7; D might be TRBD1 (6 bases). Between the trimmed V and J ends, which lost 0 bases and 7 bases, there was a span of 13 bases. Per germline, CDR1 MNHEY and CDR2 SVGAGI. This CDR3 has 14 amino acids. The CDR3, as DNA: TGTGCCAGCAGTTACTCACCCGGGACAAGGGAGCAGTACTTC. It specifies CASSYSPGTREQYF.

V is TRBV7-2 and J is TRBJ2-6; D remains unclear. Germline CDR1 is SGHTA and CDR2 is FQGNSA. The V and J ends lost 8 bases and 0 bases respectively, with 11 bases between them. The CDR3 has 15 amino acids. The CDR3 sequence: CASRSVDSGANVLTF. The CDR3 DNA is TGTGCCAGCCGGTCCGTAGACTCTGGGGCCAACGTCCTGACTTTC.

The chain links TRBV15 to TRBJ2-5; weak D call: TRBD1 (6 bases). The CDR3 has 15 amino acids. Germline loops: CDR1 LNHNV, CDR2 YYDKDF (reference sequence). V shed 2 bases and J shed 2 bases, with 12 bases lying between them. The CDR3 region has the DNA TGTGCCACCAGCAGAACCCGGGACACTCAAGAGACCCAGTACTTC. This codes for CATSRTRDTQETQYF.

The chain links TRBV5-3 to TRBJ1-2; 7 nucleotides line up with TRBD1. TRBV5-3 qualifies as an ORF whose function is uncertain. Losses at the gene ends were 4 bases for V and 5 bases for J; bases not matched to a gene: 14. This CDR3 is 16 amino acids long. The CDR3 sequence: CARSAGQNPYLYGYTF. The CDR3 bases are TGTGCCAGAAGCGCGGGACAGAACCCTTATCTTTATGGCTACACCTTC.

The chain carries TRBV6-5 and TRBJ1-5; 7 bases align to TRBD1. The CDR3 length is 15 residues. V trimming: 6 bases; J trimming: 2 bases; junction bases outside the gene matches: 7. Germline assignment: CDR1 MNHEY and CDR2 SVGAGI. CDR3 amino acids: CASRISTGRNQPQHF. The CDR3 DNA reads as TGTGCCAGCAGGATCTCGACAGGGCGCAATCAGCCCCAGCATTTT.

V and J are TRBV27 and TRBJ2-1; 11 positions match TRBD1. Trimming removed 4 bases from V and 1 base from J; junction bases left unmatched: 18. The CDR3 is 21 residues long. Germline lookup yields CDR1 MNHEY and CDR2 SMNVEV (reference sequence). In DNA, the CDR3 is TGTGCCAGCAGTTCGGGAGACCGGGACAGGGGGGGTCGGCGGTCCTACAATGAGCAGTTCTTC. Its translation: CASSSGDRDRGGRRSYNEQFF.

The V call is TRBV30, the J call TRBJ1-2; 11 nucleotides agree with TRBD1. This CDR3 has 13 amino acids. Germline V lookup: CDR1 GTSNPN, CDR2 SVGIG (reference sequence). V was pared by 8 bases and J by 4 bases, with 6 bases of the junction left unmatched. CDR3 coding DNA: TGTGCCGGACAGGGGGCGCCTGGCTATGGCTACACCTTC. Its protein product is CAGQGAPGYGYTF.

Concerning this clone itself: This specimen includes other DNA sequences encoding the same CDR3. This chain connects TRBV19 to TRBJ1-2; TRBD1 aligns across 12 bases. Germline V lookup: CDR1 LNHDA, CDR2 SQIVND (reference sequence). Losses at the gene ends were 3 bases for V and 4 bases for J; bases not matched to a gene: 3. The CDR3 runs to 15 residues. This CDR3 reads CASSIGTGGGYGYTF. In DNA, the CDR3 is TGTGCCAGTAGTATCGGGACAGGGGGCGGCTATGGCTACACCTTC.

This CDR3 reads CAWRGLSNEQFF. CDR3 DNA sequence: TGTGCCTGGAGGGGACTATCCAATGAGCAGTTCTTC. The V and J genes are TRBV30 and TRBJ2-1, with 7 bases aligning to TRBD2. CDR3 length: 12 residues. V trimming: 3 bases; J trimming: 6 bases; junction bases outside the gene matches: 2. CDR1 is GTSNPN, CDR2 SVGIG, per germline (reference sequence).

The chain employs TRBV7-9 and TRBJ2-4; weak D call: TRBD1 (5 bases). This CDR3 is built from 16 residues. Germline lookup yields CDR1 SEHNR and CDR2 FQNEAQ (reference sequence). Trimming shortened V by 6 bases and J by 3 bases, and 18 bases separated the two germline ends. The CDR3 sequence: CASSFTSGLVKNIQYF. The CDR3, as DNA: TGTGCCAGCAGTTTTACCTCAGGGTTAGTCAAAAACATTCAGTACTTC.

The V gene is TRBV11-3, the J gene TRBJ2-6; D possibly corresponds to TRBD1 (5 bases). Germline V gene data show CDR1 as SGHNT and CDR2 as YENEEA. Trimming left V 4 bases short and J 0 bases short, with 7 bases between. This CDR3 spans 15 amino acids. Here the CDR3 reads CASSSTVSGANVLTF. As DNA, the CDR3 is TGTGCCAGCAGCTCGACAGTCTCTGGGGCCAACGTCCTGACTTTC.

This clone has a handful of counts. The chain uses TRBV4-1 and TRBJ2-7; TRBD1 agrees at 8 bases. The CDR3 is made up of 16 amino acids. Trimming took 1 base from V and 6 from J; bases not matched to a gene: 11. CDR1 MGHRA and CDR2 YSYEKL come from the germline V gene. The CDR3 here is CASSQVFDRGRREQYF. In DNA, the CDR3 is TGCGCCAGCAGCCAAGTTTTCGACAGGGGAAGACGCGAGCAGTACTTC.

The chain couples TRBV25-1 to TRBJ2-4, with D maybe TRBD1 (5 bases). This CDR3 spans 14 amino acids. Trimming cost V 5 bases and J 6 bases, with 14 bases left between them. Germline V lookup: CDR1 MGHDK, CDR2 SYGVNS. CDR3 in amino acids: CASSWGRDPNIQYF. The CDR3 bases are TGTGCCAGCAGTTGGGGCAGGGATCCAAACATTCAGTACTTC.

Details on this clone: At one end, the junction sequence differs from germline, possibly due to a read error. The chain recombines TRBV7-7 with TRBJ2-5; TRBD2 matches at 13 bases. Germline lookup yields CDR1 SSHAT and CDR2 FNYEAQ (reference sequence). This CDR3 region has 15 residues. CDR3 protein: CASSRTSGGQETQYF. CDR3 DNA sequence: TGTGCTAGCAGCCGGACTAGCGGGGGACAAGAGACCCAGTACTTC.

This rearrangement joins TRBV7-2 to TRBJ1-6, with D possibly matching TRBD1 (6 bases). V lost 2 bases to trimming and J lost 5 bases, with 7 bases between them. The CDR3 length is 14 residues. Looked up from germline, CDR1 is SGHTA and CDR2 is FQGNSA. The CDR3 coding sequence is TGTGCCAGCAGCTTAAACAGGGATAATTCACCCCTCCACTTT. Translating gives CASSLNRDNSPLHF.

The chain uses TRBV30 and TRBJ2-7; weak D call: TRBD1 (6 bases). The germline V gene encodes CDR1 GTSNPN and CDR2 SVGIG (reference sequence). CDR3 length: 15 amino acids. V was pared by 3 bases and J by 1 base, with 16 bases between. The CDR3 DNA sequence: TGTGCCTGGAGCCCCCCACGTACAGGGTCCTACGAGCAGTACTTC. This sequence encodes CAWSPPRTGSYEQYF.

The gene calls are TRBV7-8 and TRBJ1-5; 9 nucleotides line up with TRBD1. After removal of 5 bases from V and 4 bases from J, the junction contained 9 bases not matched to a gene. Germline CDR1 SGHVS, CDR2 FQNEAQ. The CDR3 runs 16 residues. DNA for the CDR3: TGTGCCAGCAGCCTTAGCGTCGGGACAGGGAATCAGCCCCAGCATTTT. This encodes CASSLSVGTGNQPQHF.

In the case of this clone: A junction end diverges from the germline sequence, so it may reflect a read error. This sequence joins TRBV6-1 and TRBJ1-2; D is unresolved. The V gene's germline CDR1 is MNHNS and CDR2 SASEGT. The CDR3 loop spans 15 amino acids. The CDR3 DNA reads as TGTGCCAGCAGTGAAGAGCCGAAACCCTACTATGGTTACACCTTC. Its protein is CASSEEPKPYYGYTF.

Remarks on this clone: Other DNA variants within this sample encode the same CDR3. The chain employs TRBV6-4 and TRBJ1-1, with a possible D match to TRBD1 (6 bases). The germline V gene has CDR1 MRHNA and CDR2 SNTAGT. V was pared by 2 bases and J by 1 base, with 8 bases between. CDR3 length: 14 amino acids. The DNA of the CDR3 is TGTGCCAGCAGTGACACGGACAGGAACACTGAAGCTTTCTTT. Its translation: CASSDTDRNTEAFF.

Details on this clone: The same CDR3 also results from other DNA sequences found in this sample. This chain uses TRBV5-1 with TRBJ2-2; 7 bases agree with TRBD1. The V segment lost 4 bases and the J segment 5 bases; nucleotides outside the gene matches: 5. Per the germline V gene, CDR1 is SGHRS and CDR2 is YFSETQ. CDR3 size: 14 residues. The chain's CDR3 is CASSGPGQTGELFF. In DNA form, the CDR3 reads TGCGCCAGCAGCGGACCGGGACAGACCGGGGAGCTGTTTTTT.

The chain recombines TRBV4-1 with TRBJ1-1, with 7 bases fitting TRBD1. CDR3 size: 14 residues. Germline values: CDR1 MGHRA, CDR2 YSYEKL. V lost 8 bases and J lost 5; bases outside the gene matches: 11. This chain's CDR3 is CASHRTGRRTEAFF. CDR3 nucleotide sequence: TGCGCCAGCCATAGGACAGGAAGGAGAACTGAAGCTTTCTTT.

This rearrangement joins TRBV4-1 to TRBJ2-5; D tentatively reads TRBD1 or TRBD2 (5 bases each). The better agreement between TRBJ2-7 and the DNA end casts doubt on the J call. This CDR3 has 15 amino acids. Germline V gives CDR1 MGHRA, CDR2 YSYEKL. This chain's CDR3 is CASSQDGTTGGEQYF. The CDR3 nucleotides are TGCGCCAGCAGCCAAGATGGTACAACTGGGGGCGAGCAGTACTTC.

The gene calls are TRBV11-3 and TRBJ2-7; the match to TRBD1 covers 10 bases. The V segment lost 5 bases and the J segment 5 bases; nucleotides outside the gene matches: 6. The CDR3 extends over 14 amino acids. Per the germline V gene, CDR1 is SGHNT and CDR2 is YENEEA. The CDR3 is CASSGQGGLHEQYF. The CDR3 DNA sequence: TGTGCCAGCAGCGGACAGGGGGGCCTCCACGAGCAGTACTTC.

This chain joins TRBV9 and TRBJ2-1; tentatively, D is TRBD1 (6 bases). Between the trimmed V and J ends, which lost 0 bases and 8 bases, there was a span of 12 bases. The CDR3 consists of 14 residues. The germline gives CDR1 SGDLS, CDR2 YYNGEE. The CDR3 protein is CASSVEDSRDEQFF. The CDR3 DNA reads TGTGCCAGCAGCGTAGAGGACAGTAGGGATGAGCAGTTCTTC.

The V and J genes are TRBV14 and TRBJ1-1; a weak D match, TRBD1 (6 bases). The germline V gene encodes CDR1 SGHDN and CDR2 FVKESK. CDR3 length: 13 amino acids. V was shortened by 4 bases and J by 3 bases, with 9 bases between the two germline ends. CDR3 sequence: CASSRGPDTEAFF. As DNA, the CDR3 is TGTGCCAGCAGCCGGGGGCCCGACACTGAAGCTTTCTTT.

The chain couples TRBV27 to TRBJ1-2, with 10 bases fitting TRBD1. V dropped 6 bases and J dropped 4; count of bases not matched to a gene: 8. Germline loops: CDR1 MNHEY, CDR2 SMNVEV (reference sequence). The CDR3 is 15 amino acids. Here the CDR3 DNA reads TGTGCCAGCAGCCTTGACAGGGGGCTAGGCTATGGCTACACCTTC. Amino acid sequence: CASSLDRGLGYGYTF.

This chain uses TRBV1 with TRBJ1-4. TRBV1 is a listed pseudogene. This CDR3 has 14 residues. CDR3 in amino acids: CTSSPVLWFEKLFF. The CDR3 bases are TGCACCAGCAGTCCGGTCCTTTGGTTCGAAAAACTGTTTTTT.

As DNA, the CDR3 is TGTGCCAGCAGCTCCGGACTAGCGGGGGCCCTCGGGGAGCTGTTTTTT. Translation: CASSSGLAGALGELFF. This chain connects TRBV7-3 to TRBJ2-2, with 13 nucleotides matching TRBD2. V gave up 4 bases and J gave up 7 bases; unmatched junction bases: 6. CDR1 and CDR2 (germline): SGHTA, FQGTGA. CDR3 length equals 16 residues. Using reference TRBV7-3 and TRBJ2-2 for the parts outside the CDR3, the full variable domain is GAGVSQTPSNKVTEKGKYVELRCDPISGHTALYWYRQSLGQGPEFLIYFQGTGAADDSGLPNDRFFAVRPEGSVSTLKIQRTERGDSAVYLCASSSGLAGALGELFFGEGSRLTVL.

The genes are TRBV29-1 and TRBJ2-5; TRBD2 matches at 11 bases. V lost 7 bases and J lost 1; bases outside the gene matches: 8. Germline CDR1 reads SQVTM; CDR2 reads ANQGSEA. CDR3 size: 15 residues. CDR3 sequence: CSAWGTSGGQETQYF. The CDR3 DNA reads as TGCAGCGCGTGGGGTACTAGCGGGGGCCAAGAGACCCAGTACTTC.

In the case of this clone: An end of the junction does not agree with germline; a read error may underlie this. Within the sample, other DNA sequences also encode this same CDR3. The CDR3 sequence: CASSSFAGGNSPLHF. CDR3 DNA: TGTGCCAGCAGTTCTTTTGCCGGGGGAAATTCTCCCCTCCACTTT. The J gene is TRBJ1-6, the V gene TRBV11-1; D is perhaps TRBD1 (5 bases). This CDR3 contains 15 residues. The germline CDR1 and CDR2 sequences are SGHAT and FQDESV (reference sequence). Drawing the rest from reference TRBV11-1 and TRBJ1-6, the complete variable domain is EAEVAQSPRYKITEKSQAVAFWCDPISGHATLYWYRQILGQGPELLVQFQDESVVDDSQLPKDRFSAERLKGVDSTLKIQPAELGDSAMYLCASSSFAGGNSPLHFGNGTRLTVT.

The chain is built from TRBV5-1 and TRBJ2-5, with D hard to call. Trimming left V 5 bases short and J 1 base short, with 9 bases between. CDR3 length: 13 residues. Germline V gene lookup returns CDR1 SGHRS and CDR2 YFSETQ. The CDR3 DNA is TGCGCCAGCAGGAGAAGCCCCCAAGAGACCCAGTACTTC. This encodes CASRRSPQETQYF.